The T cell receptor (beta chain) under discussion was sequenced for a study of T cell responses to AZD1222 COVID-19 vaccine. Points from the study as a whole: Reportedly, nearly half of unique spike TCRs recognized epitopes outside B.1.351/B.1.1.7 mutations. The study found Spike-specific TCR breadth and depth rose after two AZD1222 doses.

Of note for this clone: Its antigen is not identified.

Trimming took off 1 base at V and 2 bases at J, with 9 bases between the two ends. CDR3 length: 15 residues. The germline V gene encodes CDR1 SGHTA and CDR2 FQGNSA. Here immunoSEQ multiplex PCR was the method, and the copy in TCRdb shows in-frame clones only, minus some. Of about 150,000 clones listed, less than 90% are singletons. This sequence originates from an adult in good health. This specimen was peripheral blood, taken on day 0 of AZD1222 vaccination. V and J are TRBV7-2 and TRBJ1-5; D may be TRBD1 (5 bases). CDR3 nucleotide sequence: TGTGCCAGCAGCTTAGATACAGGCCGCAATCAGCCCCAGCATTTT. Its translation: CASSLDTGRNQPQHF.